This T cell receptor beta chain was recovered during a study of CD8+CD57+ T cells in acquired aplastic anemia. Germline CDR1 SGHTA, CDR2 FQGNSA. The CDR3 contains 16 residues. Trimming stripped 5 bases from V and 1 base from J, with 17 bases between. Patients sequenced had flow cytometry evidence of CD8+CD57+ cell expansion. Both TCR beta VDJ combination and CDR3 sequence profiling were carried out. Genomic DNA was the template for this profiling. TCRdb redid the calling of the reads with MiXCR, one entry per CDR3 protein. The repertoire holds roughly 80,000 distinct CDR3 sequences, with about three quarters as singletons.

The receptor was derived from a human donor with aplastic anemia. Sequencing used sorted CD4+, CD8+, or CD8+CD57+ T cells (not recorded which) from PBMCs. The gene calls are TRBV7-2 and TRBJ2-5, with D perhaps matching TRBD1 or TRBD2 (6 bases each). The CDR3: CASSARRGAFQETQYF. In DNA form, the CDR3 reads TGTGCCAGCAGCGCAAGAAGGGGGGCGTTCCAAGAGACCCAGTACTTC.